In this sample, the clone carrying this T cell receptor beta chain turned up a few times. Antigen: not known. Libraries were made from RNA as TCR cDNA, using a modified protocol. Each CDR3 protein gets one entry after TCRdb re-called the 5' RACE reads with MiXCR. Seen here are fewer than 450,000 distinct CDR3 sequences, roughly 30% observed once, and the top ten hold roughly 5.5%. The entry originates in a study of identical twins' blood T cells. Whole-study results and caveats: Even for out-of-frame TCRbeta, twins reportedly shared V gene usage much more than unrelated donors. Shared CDR3 clonotype counts between two donors mainly tracked the product of their cloneset sizes, twins included. Twin similarity might stem from environmental factors, not only genetics.

V was shortened by 7 bases and J by 1 base, with 11 bases between the two germline ends. Per the germline V gene, CDR1 is LNHDA and CDR2 is SQIVND (reference sequence). The CDR3 contains 14 residues. This receptor was taken from a woman between 18 and 55 years old in good health. The specimen sequenced was PBMCs. This sequence joins TRBV19 and TRBJ2-1; no reliable D call. CDR3: CASKDPRSYNEQFF. In DNA form, the CDR3 reads TGTGCCAGTAAAGACCCCCGTTCCTACAATGAGCAGTTCTTC. The full variable domain, its missing parts supplied by reference TRBV19 and TRBJ2-1, is DGGITQSPKYLFRKEGQNVTLSCEQNLNHDAMYWYRQDPGQGLRLIYYSQIVNDFQKGDIAEGYSVSREKKESFPLTVTSAQKNPTAFYLCASKDPRSYNEQFFGPGTRLTVL.